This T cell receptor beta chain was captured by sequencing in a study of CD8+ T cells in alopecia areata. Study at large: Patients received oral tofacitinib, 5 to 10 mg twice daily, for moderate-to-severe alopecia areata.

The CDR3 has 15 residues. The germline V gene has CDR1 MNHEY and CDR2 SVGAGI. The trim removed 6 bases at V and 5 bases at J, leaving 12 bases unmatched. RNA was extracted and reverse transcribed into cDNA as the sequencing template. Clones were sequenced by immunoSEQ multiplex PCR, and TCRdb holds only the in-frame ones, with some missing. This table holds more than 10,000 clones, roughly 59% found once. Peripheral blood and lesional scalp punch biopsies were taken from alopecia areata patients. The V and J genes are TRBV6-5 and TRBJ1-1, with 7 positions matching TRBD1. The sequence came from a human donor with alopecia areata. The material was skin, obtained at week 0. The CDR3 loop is CASSRKPTGRTEAFF. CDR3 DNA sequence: TGTGCCAGCAGCCGCAAACCGACAGGGAGGACTGAAGCTTTCTTT.